A single sample gave rise to the 32 T cell receptor beta chains below, sequenced in a study of T cell changes during pregnancy in multiple sclerosis. TCRdb's table, derived via immunoSEQ multiplex PCR, lists solely in-frame clones and lacks some. The table shows roughly 74,000 clones, with approximately 86% occurring only once. Here the sequenced sample was peripheral blood, taken before pregnancy. Receptor source: a female donor with multiple sclerosis, enrolled in a pregnancy study.

V gene TRBV10-2 combines with J gene TRBJ2-3; 9 positions match TRBD2. The J segment lost 1 base and the V segment lost 8 bases, leaving 4 bases of the junction unmatched. CDR1 is WSHSY and CDR2 is SAAADI in the germline V gene. There are 14 residues in the CDR3. CDR3 sequence (DNA): TGCGCCAGCGTAGCGGGAGTGGGCACAGATACGCAGTATTTT. This codes for CASVAGVGTDTQYF.

The rearrangement links TRBV14 to TRBJ2-7; 9 bases are a match to TRBD2. Germline CDR1 reads SGHDN; CDR2 reads FVKESK. There are 13 residues in the CDR3. V lost 3 bases to trimming and J lost 6 bases; unmatched junction nucleotides: 3. CDR3: CASSQGLAREQYF. CDR3 sequence (DNA): TGTGCCAGCAGCCAGGGACTAGCCCGCGAGCAGTACTTC.

This chain connects TRBV19 to TRBJ1-5; no clear D gene. Germline V gene lookup returns CDR1 LNHDA and CDR2 SQIVND (reference sequence). V was shortened by 0 bases and J by 1 base, with 7 bases between the two germline ends. The CDR3 extends over 15 amino acids. In nucleotides, the CDR3 is TGTGCCAGTAGTATAGATCGCGTAAGCAATCAGCCCCAGCATTTT. Its translation is CASSIDRVSNQPQHF. The full variable domain, its missing parts supplied by reference TRBV19 and TRBJ1-5, is DGGITQSPKYLFRKEGQNVTLSCEQNLNHDAMYWYRQDPGQGLRLIYYSQIVNDFQKGDIAEGYSVSREKKESFPLTVTSAQKNPTAFYLCASSIDRVSNQPQHFGDGTRLSIL.

The rearrangement uses TRBV6-5 and TRBJ1-6; TRBD1 might be the D (6 bases). Per the germline V gene, CDR1 is MNHEY and CDR2 is SVGAGI. V dropped 2 bases and J dropped 6 bases, with 8 bases sitting between them. The CDR3 sequence is 14 residues long. The CDR3: CASSYEDSNSPLHF. In DNA form, the CDR3 reads TGTGCCAGCAGTTACGAGGACAGTAATTCACCCCTCCACTTT.

V is TRBV6-5 and J is TRBJ2-7, with TRBD2 matching 7 bases. With V trimmed by 2 bases and J by 3 bases, 7 bases remained unmatched. From germline, CDR1 is MNHEY and CDR2 SVGAGI. This CDR3 region has 15 residues. The CDR3 reads CASSYNPSGRYEQYF. The CDR3 coding sequence is TGTGCCAGCAGTTACAACCCTAGCGGTCGCTACGAGCAGTACTTC.

This clone was counted a few times. The chain uses TRBV5-6 and TRBJ1-2, with TRBD1 as a possible D gene (5 bases). The CDR3 has 13 residues. V gave up 4 bases and J gave up 8 bases, with 15 bases separating them. CDR1 SGHDT and CDR2 YYEEEE come from the germline V gene. CDR3 loop: CASSRPGGEGYTF. In DNA form, the CDR3 reads TGTGCCAGCAGCCGGCCGGGGGGTGAGGGCTACACCTTC.

V gene TRBV6-5 combines with J gene TRBJ2-7; D is perhaps TRBD2 (5 bases). Germline CDR1 and CDR2: MNHEY and SVGAGI. Between the trimmed V and J ends, which lost 5 bases and 5 bases, there was a span of 19 bases. This CDR3 is built from 15 residues. CDR3 sequence reads: CASSRPLGGRDEQYF. In DNA, the CDR3 is TGTGCCAGCAGTCGCCCCTTAGGAGGACGCGACGAGCAGTACTTC.

The chain employs TRBV19 and TRBJ1-4, with a possible D match to TRBD1 (5 bases). V lost 6 bases to trimming and J lost 7 bases, with 18 bases between them. Germline CDR1 reads LNHDA; CDR2 reads SQIVND (reference sequence). The CDR3 has 15 residues. The DNA of the CDR3 is TGTGCCAGTAGACCTCCCTGGGGGGGTACTGAAAAACTGTTTTTT. Amino acids: CASRPPWGGTEKLFF.

This clone was picked up one time. The rearrangement joins TRBV9 to TRBJ2-1, with a possible D match to TRBD2 (5 bases). This CDR3 comprises 12 residues. Trimming shortened V by 0 bases and J by 14 bases, and 12 bases separated the two germline ends. Germline assignment: CDR1 SGDLS and CDR2 YYNGEE. Written as DNA, the CDR3 is TGTGCCAGCAGCGTAGTCAATGGGGAGAAGTTCTTC. As protein: CASSVVNGEKFF.

The chain uses TRBV5-1 and TRBJ2-7; the D gene is possibly TRBD1 (5 bases). The CDR3 covers 14 residues. V was cut by 0 bases and J by 3 bases, with 10 bases left in between. CDR1 is SGHRS and CDR2 is YFSETQ in the germline V gene. This CDR3 is CASSLGQGIYEQYF. CDR3 coding DNA: TGCGCCAGCAGCTTGGGTCAGGGTATCTACGAGCAGTACTTC.

This clone was observed a single time. The chain joins TRBV6-1 to TRBJ1-3; D is perhaps TRBD1 (5 bases). Germline V gene lookup returns CDR1 MNHNS and CDR2 SASEGT. The CDR3 consists of 15 residues. Trimming removed 5 bases at V and 0 bases at J, with 11 bases between. DNA for the CDR3: TGTGCCAGCAGTCAACAGGCTACCTCTGGAAACACCATATATTTT. Its protein is CASSQQATSGNTIYF.

V usage is TRBV11-1 and J usage is TRBJ1-2; D is perhaps TRBD1 (5 bases). Trimming shortened V by 3 bases and J by 4 bases, and 15 bases separated the two germline ends. The germline V gene has CDR1 SGHAT and CDR2 FQDESV (reference sequence). This CDR3 is 15 amino acids long. The CDR3 bases are TGTGCCAGCAGCTTTGGTCAGGGCAGAGTCTATGGCTACACCTTC. It translates to CASSFGQGRVYGYTF. Full variable domain (missing parts from reference TRBV11-1 and TRBJ1-2): EAEVAQSPRYKITEKSQAVAFWCDPISGHATLYWYRQILGQGPELLVQFQDESVVDDSQLPKDRFSAERLKGVDSTLKIQPAELGDSAMYLCASSFGQGRVYGYTFGSGTRLTVV.

The table lists this clone with a count of one. The rearrangement links TRBV5-6 to TRBJ1-2; 10 bases align to TRBD1. Germline CDR1 and CDR2: SGHDT and YYEEEE. There are 12 residues in the CDR3. The junction had 4 bases not matched to a gene; V was cut back by 6 bases and J by 8 bases. As DNA, the CDR3 is TGTGCCAGCATCGGGACAGGGGACGGCTACACCTTC. It specifies CASIGTGDGYTF.

The J gene is TRBJ1-2, the V gene TRBV7-2, with D maybe TRBD1 (5 bases). Looked up from germline, CDR1 is SGHTA and CDR2 is FQGNSA. The CDR3 runs to 17 residues. V dropped 2 bases and J dropped 6 bases, with 22 bases sitting between them. CDR3 DNA: TGTGCCAGCAGCTTATGGGGCCCGGACGTTGGATCTGATGGCTACACCTTC. This sequence encodes CASSLWGPDVGSDGYTF.

The rearrangement uses TRBV4-2 and TRBJ1-2, with D unclear. The V gene lost 3 bases and the J gene lost 1 base, with 12 bases spanning the gap. There are 15 residues in the CDR3. CDR1 LGHNA and CDR2 YNFKEQ come from the germline V gene. CDR3 amino acids: CASSHWFTRNYGYTF. The CDR3 DNA follows: TGTGCCAGCAGCCATTGGTTTACACGTAACTATGGCTACACCTTC.

This chain uses TRBV5-6 with TRBJ1-2; 8 bases map to TRBD1. The germline gives CDR1 SGHDT, CDR2 YYEEEE. V gave up 1 base and J gave up 4 bases; unmatched junction bases: 6. This CDR3 is built from 15 residues. The CDR3 region is CASSLSGGAGYGYTF. The CDR3 DNA is TGTGCCAGCAGCTTGTCAGGGGGCGCCGGCTATGGCTACACCTTC.

This chain joins TRBV30 and TRBJ1-4, with D perhaps TRBD1 (5 bases). The ends were cut back, 2 bases at V and 7 bases at J, with 17 bases in the middle. CDR3 length: 15 amino acids. Looked up from germline, CDR1 is GTSNPN and CDR2 is SVGIG (reference sequence). The DNA for the CDR3 is TGTGCCTGGAGTTTTGGAGGGACCGCGAGTGAAAAACTGTTTTTT. This codes for CAWSFGGTASEKLFF.

CDR3 sequence reads: CASSLGRGGPQETQYF. As DNA, the CDR3 is TGTGCCAGCAGCTTAGGCCGGGGAGGCCCTCAAGAGACCCAGTACTTC. This chain links TRBV11-2 with TRBJ2-5; D might be TRBD2 (6 bases). Trimming shortened V by 1 base and J by 2 bases, and 14 bases separated the two germline ends. This CDR3 contains 16 residues. Germline V gene lookup returns CDR1 SGHAT and CDR2 FQNNGV. Complete variable domain (other parts from reference TRBV11-2 and TRBJ2-5): EAGVAQSPRYKIIEKRQSVAFWCNPISGHATLYWYQQILGQGPKLLIQFQNNGVVDDSQLPKDRFSAERLKGVDSTLKIQPAKLEDSAVYLCASSLGRGGPQETQYFGPGTRLLVL.

The rearrangement joins TRBV5-4 to TRBJ2-2; 12 nucleotides agree with TRBD2. Trimming cost V 3 bases and J 1 base; bases outside gene matches: 7. CDR3 length: 18 amino acids. Per germline, CDR1 SGHNT and CDR2 YYREEE (reference sequence). CDR3 amino acids: CASSSKTSGRGNTGELFF. In DNA, the CDR3 is TGTGCCAGCAGCTCAAAGACTAGCGGGAGAGGGAACACCGGGGAGCTGTTTTTT.

V and J are TRBV7-2 and TRBJ1-3; perhaps TRBD1 as D (5 bases). Trimming cost V 3 bases and J 0 bases, with 9 bases left between them. Germline V gene sequence: CDR1 SGHTA, CDR2 FQGNSA. CDR3 size: 15 residues. CDR3 DNA: TGTGCCAGCAGCTTGGGGGGGGGCTCTGGAAACACCATATATTTT. Protein: CASSLGGGSGNTIYF.

The rearrangement links TRBV27 to TRBJ1-5; 10 bases align to TRBD1. Germline CDR1 reads MNHEY; CDR2 reads SMNVEV (reference sequence). The V and J ends lost 6 bases and 6 bases, in that order; junction bases with no gene match: 8. This CDR3 contains 15 residues. CDR3 region: CASRSGQGGSQPQHF. CDR3 coding DNA: TGTGCCAGCAGGTCCGGACAGGGGGGGAGTCAGCCCCAGCATTTT.

CDR3 nucleotides: TGTGCCAGCAGCATACGACCGGATTCAGGGCTGCAGTTCTTC. Protein: CASSIRPDSGLQFF. The chain is built from TRBV7-9 and TRBJ2-1; a possible D gene is TRBD1 (5 bases). Trimming took off 5 bases at V and 12 bases at J, with 20 bases between the two ends. Germline V gives CDR1 SEHNR, CDR2 FQNEAQ (reference sequence). This CDR3 is built from 14 residues.

The chain links TRBV6-1 to TRBJ1-1; no definite D call. The CDR3 has 13 amino acids. Trimming took 2 bases from V and 3 from J, leaving 7 bases between them. Germline V CDR1 and CDR2: MNHNS, SASEGT. CDR3: CASSEFPDTEAFF. As DNA, the CDR3 is TGTGCCAGCAGTGAATTCCCAGACACTGAAGCTTTCTTT.

The CDR3 nucleotides read TGTGCCAGCCGAATTCTCGGATCGACAGGGATCTTTGGCTACACCTTC. It encodes CASRILGSTGIFGYTF. The V call is TRBV2, the J call TRBJ1-2; 7 positions match TRBD1. Per germline, CDR1 SNHLY and CDR2 FYNNEI. After removal of 8 bases from V and 7 bases from J, the junction contained 19 bases not matched to a gene. The CDR3 covers 16 residues.

CDR3 nucleotides: TGTGCCACCGCTCGGGGGTTGGAGAACACTGAAGCTTTCTTT. It specifies CATARGLENTEAFF. J is TRBJ1-1 and V is TRBV15; tentative D call: TRBD1 (5 bases). This CDR3 region has 14 residues. CDR1 is LNHNV and CDR2 is YYDKDF in the germline V gene (reference sequence). The ends were cut back, 8 bases at V and 1 base at J, with 14 bases in the middle.

This clone was picked up one time. The genes are TRBV7-2 and TRBJ1-3, with D perhaps TRBD1 (5 bases). The CDR3 is made up of 16 amino acids. Trimming pared 5 bases from V and 0 bases from J, leaving 14 bases between. The germline CDR1 and CDR2 sequences are SGHTA and FQGNSA. The CDR3, as DNA: TGTGCCAGCAGCCAACTTGGGGCCCGCTCTGGAAACACCATATATTTT. This gives the protein CASSQLGARSGNTIYF.

The chain is built from TRBV29-1 and TRBJ2-2, with D possibly matching TRBD1 (7 bases). V shed 6 bases and J shed 6 bases, with 11 bases lying between them. In germline, CDR1 is SQVTM, CDR2 ANQGSEA. The CDR3 runs to 12 residues. CDR3 amino acids: CSVGQRAGELFF. The CDR3 DNA sequence: TGCAGCGTGGGACAGCGGGCCGGGGAGCTGTTTTTT.

The CDR3 nucleotides are TGTGCCTGGAGTTCGTCACCGGGACAGGGGCATCAGCCCCAGCATTTT. Amino acid sequence: CAWSSSPGQGHQPQHF. This rearrangement joins TRBV30 to TRBJ1-5, with 10 bases aligning to TRBD1. This CDR3 spans 16 amino acids. Germline V gene data show CDR1 as GTSNPN and CDR2 as SVGIG (reference sequence). V was pared by 2 bases and J by 5 bases, with 9 bases of the junction left unmatched.

A single count supports this clone. V usage is TRBV21-1 and J usage is TRBJ1-2; the table's D gene call, TRBD1, was not cross checked with the DNA. TRBV21-1 is flagged as a pseudogene. CDR3 length: 14 amino acids. CDR3 sequence: CASSGTGTNYGYTF. In DNA, the CDR3 is TGTGCCAGCAGCGGGACAGGAACTAACTATGGCTACACCTTC.

J is TRBJ2-7 and V is TRBV27; TRBD1 agrees at 11 bases. V trimming: 4 bases; J trimming: 2 bases; junction bases outside the gene matches: 4. The CDR3 consists of 15 residues. Germline assignment: CDR1 MNHEY and CDR2 SMNVEV (reference sequence). Here the CDR3 DNA reads TGTGCCAGCAGTTACGGGACAGGGGGTCCCTACGAGCAGTACTTC. Its protein is CASSYGTGGPYEQYF.

J is TRBJ2-5 and V is TRBV29-1, with a weak D call TRBD2 (7 bases). This CDR3 has 14 residues. Trimming removed 5 bases from V and 5 bases from J, with 18 bases in between. Germline V gene sequence: CDR1 SQVTM, CDR2 ANQGSEA. The CDR3 nucleotides read TGCAGCGTTCAGAATCAGGGCGGGGGCGAGACCCAGTACTTC. It codes for CSVQNQGGGETQYF.

The chain combines TRBV4-1 with TRBJ1-5, with D possibly matching TRBD1 (5 bases). The germline V gene has CDR1 MGHRA and CDR2 YSYEKL. The CDR3 runs 15 residues. Trimming cost V 0 bases and J 4 bases, with 10 bases left between them. The CDR3 region is CASSQDIGGNQPQHF. The CDR3, as DNA: TGCGCCAGCAGCCAAGATATCGGGGGTAATCAGCCCCAGCATTTT.